The T cell receptor (beta chain) under discussion was sequenced for a study of blood T cell repertoires in COVID-19. Study-level information: There were acute and convalescent COVID-19 samples, and they came from the United States, Italy and Spain. In each case, the material was cDNA or gDNA derived from T cells, B-cell-depleted T cells, or PBMCs.

Under the authors' procedure: Estimation of nucleated cell counts was performed using reference gene primer amplification. Assay used: immunoSEQ multiplex PCR; TCRdb lists only in-frame clones, some missing. From that table come the V and J calls and clone size; the DNA was used to work out D and trimming. The sample contains 260,000 or so clones, approximately 91% of which appear only once. The clonotype originates from a man aged 18 to 35 with active or convalescent COVID-19. The sample was peripheral blood.

The CDR3 loop reads CASSPRGDSYEQYF. In DNA form, the CDR3 reads TGTGCCAGCAGCCCTCGGGGGGACTCCTACGAGCAGTACTTC. The V call is TRBV5-4, the J call TRBJ2-7; 7 positions agree with TRBD2. The CDR3 is made up of 14 amino acids. Germline V gene lookup returns CDR1 SGHNT and CDR2 YYREEE (reference sequence). V gave up 4 bases and J gave up 0 bases; unmatched junction bases: 4.